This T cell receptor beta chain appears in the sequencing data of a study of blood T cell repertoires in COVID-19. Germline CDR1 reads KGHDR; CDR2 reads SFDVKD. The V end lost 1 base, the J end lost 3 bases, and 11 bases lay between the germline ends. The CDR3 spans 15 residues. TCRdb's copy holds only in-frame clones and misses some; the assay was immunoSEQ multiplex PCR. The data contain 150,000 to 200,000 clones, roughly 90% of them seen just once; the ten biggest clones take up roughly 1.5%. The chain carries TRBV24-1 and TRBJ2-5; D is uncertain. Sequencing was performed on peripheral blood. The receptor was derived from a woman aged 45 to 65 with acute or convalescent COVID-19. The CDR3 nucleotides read TGTGCCACCAGTGATTTAGGCCAGCTAGAAGAGACCCAGTACTTC. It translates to CATSDLGQLEETQYF.